The TCR beta chain described here comes from a study of cytomegalovirus exposure and HLA in healthy donors. About the study: Researchers previously reported finding fewer than 140 million unique TCR beta sequences from roughly 200 million T cells.

Study-level findings and limits: Evidence from a later analysis indicated that most CMV-associated TCR beta chains looked HLA-restricted. In a later analysis, productive TCRs from donors in an Asian-associated ancestry cluster reportedly carried fewer N-insertions than the cohort mean.

The PCR made use of 60 Vbeta and 13 Jbeta primers. The method was immunoSEQ multiplex PCR; TCRdb's version includes in-frame clones alone and lacks a portion of them. In all, the sample yields some 110,000 clones. Germline loops: CDR1 LNHDA, CDR2 SQIVND (reference sequence). The CDR3 covers 16 residues. V was cut by 4 bases and J by 5 bases, with 20 bases left in between. Points on this clone: Its specificity is unknown.

The receptor was derived from a man aged 18 to 35 in good health and CMV-seronegative. The sample taken for sequencing was PBMCs. The rearrangement joins TRBV19 to TRBJ1-2; D remains unclear. The DNA for the CDR3 is TGTGCCAGTAGTACCCGTGAAGCGGCAAAGACTTATGGCTACACCTTC. This encodes CASSTREAAKTYGYTF.